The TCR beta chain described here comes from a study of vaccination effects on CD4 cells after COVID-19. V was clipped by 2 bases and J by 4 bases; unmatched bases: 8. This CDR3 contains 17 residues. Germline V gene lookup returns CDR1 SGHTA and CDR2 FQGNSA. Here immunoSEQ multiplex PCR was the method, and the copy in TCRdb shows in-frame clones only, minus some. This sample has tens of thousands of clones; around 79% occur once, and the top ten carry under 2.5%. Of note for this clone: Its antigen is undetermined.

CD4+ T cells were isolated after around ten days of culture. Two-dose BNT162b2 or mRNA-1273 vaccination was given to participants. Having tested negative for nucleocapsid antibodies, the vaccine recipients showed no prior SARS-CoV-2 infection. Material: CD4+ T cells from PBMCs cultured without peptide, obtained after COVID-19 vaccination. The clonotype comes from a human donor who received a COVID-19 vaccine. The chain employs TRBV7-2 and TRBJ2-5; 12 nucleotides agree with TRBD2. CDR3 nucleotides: TGTGCCAGCAGCTTAAAAGGGGTGACTAGCGGGGGAGAGACCCAGTACTTC. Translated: CASSLKGVTSGGETQYF.